These T cell receptor beta chains were read from a single sample in a study of technical replicates of blood from a few donors. Profiling relied on immunoSEQ multiplex PCR, and the TCRdb table lists in-frame clones only, not all of them. The sample lists 68,000 or so clones, about 90% occurring once. The specimen was T cells isolated from PBMCs. The receptors originated from a human donor in good health. CDR3s include the opening cysteine and the closing phenylalanine or tryptophan. The D gene is left open where the match is weak. Clone size is not always given. Where it is, it says once, few, many or a class for expanded clones.

v_gene	j_gene	abundance	d_gene	CDR3aa	CDR3nt
TRBV14	TRBJ1-2	NA	TRBD1	CASSQDWGQGYGYTF	TGTGCCAGCAGCCAAGATTGGGGACAGGGATATGGCTACACCTTC
TRBV29-1	TRBJ2-7	few	NA	CSVEIGGGHPYEQYF	TGCAGCGTTGAAATTGGTGGGGGACACCCCTACGAGCAGTACTTC
TRBV9	TRBJ2-7	NA	TRBD2	CASSVGASGYEQYF	TGTGCCAGCAGCGTAGGGGCTAGCGGCTACGAGCAGTACTTC
TRBV10-1	TRBJ2-3	NA	TRBD2	CASSDQLAGGGDTQYF	TGCGCCAGCAGTGACCAACTAGCGGGAGGAGGAGATACGCAGTATTTT
TRBV5-6	TRBJ2-1	NA	TRBD2	CASSPGTSVFGSSYNEQFF	TGTGCCAGCAGCCCGGGGACTAGCGTCTTTGGGAGCTCCTACAATGAGCAGTTCTTC
TRBV28	TRBJ2-7	once	TRBD2	CASSPPTGTSGTLPYEQYF	TGTGCCAGCAGCCCCCCGACAGGGACTAGCGGGACACTCCCCTACGAGCAGTACTTC
TRBV29-1	TRBJ2-1	once	TRBD1	CSVETGTGYNEQFF	TGCAGCGTTGAGACCGGGACAGGGTACAATGAGCAGTTCTTC
TRBV7-6	TRBJ2-1	NA	TRBD2	CASSFHREGLGNEQFF	TGTGCCAGCAGCTTCCATCGGGAGGGCTTAGGGAATGAGCAGTTCTTC
TRBV13	TRBJ2-2	NA	TRBD1	CASSSYSGTGYTGELFF	TGTGCCAGCAGCTCCTATTCCGGGACAGGGTACACCGGGGAGCTGTTTTTT
TRBV4-2	TRBJ1-2	NA	TRBD1	CASSQDGGQGVRGYTF	TGTGCCAGCAGCCAAGATGGCGGACAGGGGGTTCGAGGCTACACCTTC
TRBV2	TRBJ2-3	NA	TRBD2	CAGGLARVSTDTQYF	TGTGCCGGGGGACTAGCGAGAGTTAGCACAGATACGCAGTATTTT
TRBV4-1	TRBJ2-1	NA	TRBD2	CASSQETLAGGPKSYNEQFF	TGCGCCAGCAGCCAAGAAACGCTAGCGGGAGGGCCCAAGTCCTACAATGAGCAGTTCTTC
TRBV6-6	TRBJ2-1	NA	NA	CASSYRGALGNEQFF	TGTGCCAGCAGTTATCGGGGGGCCTTAGGTAATGAGCAGTTCTTC
TRBV19	TRBJ1-3	NA	NA	CASSISVSSGNTIYF	TGTGCCAGTAGTATTTCCGTGTCCTCTGGAAACACCATATATTTT
TRBV4-3	TRBJ1-4	NA	TRBD1	CASSQSGTGNEKLFF	TGCGCCAGCAGCCAGTCCGGGACAGGAAATGAAAAACTGTTTTTT
TRBV7-9	TRBJ2-4	NA	NA	CASSYPGIGGNIQYF	TGTGCCAGCAGCTACCCGGGTATCGGGGGAAACATTCAGTACTTC
TRBV5-8	TRBJ1-2	NA	TRBD1	CASSGGTGGVAF	TGTGCCAGCAGCGGGGGGACAGGTGGTGTCGCCTTC
TRBV7-9	TRBJ2-5	NA	TRBD1	CASSLAANGTEGRKQTQYF	TGTGCCAGCAGCTTAGCGGCTAATGGGACAGAGGGGAGAAAACAGACCCAGTACTTC
TRBV13	TRBJ2-5	NA	TRBD2	CASSLGEGLPQETQYF	TGTGCCAGCAGCTTGGGGGAGGGCCTTCCTCAAGAGACCCAGTACTTC
TRBV5-4	TRBJ2-4	NA	NA	CASSYGASKNIQYF	TGTGCCAGCAGCTACGGTGCAAGCAAAAACATTCAGTACTTC
TRBV27	TRBJ2-7	NA	NA	CASSLEIEFYEQYF	TGTGCCAGCAGTTTAGAAATAGAATTCTACGAGCAGTACTTC
TRBV5-6	TRBJ1-5	NA	TRBD1	CASSYTGTGNQPQHF	TGTGCCAGCAGCTATACCGGGACAGGCAATCAGCCCCAGCATTTT
TRBV9	TRBJ2-7	NA	NA	CASSVGQGNSYEQYF	TGTGCCAGCAGCGTAGGTCAGGGTAATTCCTACGAGCAGTACTTC
TRBV6-1	TRBJ2-5	NA	NA	CASSELGAGETQYF	TGTGCCAGCAGTGAACTTGGGGCAGGGGAGACCCAGTACTTC
TRBV27	TRBJ2-7	NA	NA	CASSGDWGYEQYF	TGTGCCAGCAGTGGGGACTGGGGTTACGAGCAGTACTTC
TRBV7-6	TRBJ2-1	once	TRBD2	CASSFAPSWPSGSNEQFF	TGTGCCAGCAGCTTTGCTCCCTCATGGCCTAGCGGGAGTAATGAGCAGTTCTTC
TRBV19	TRBJ1-1	NA	TRBD1	CASTPQGAGAFF	TGTGCCAGTACCCCACAGGGGGCGGGAGCTTTCTTT
TRBV2	TRBJ2-7	NA	TRBD1	CASFRDSYEQYF	TGTGCCAGCTTCCGGGACAGCTACGAGCAGTACTTC
TRBV6-5	TRBJ2-1	NA	NA	CASSYGGNSYNEQFF	TGTGCCAGCAGTTACGGAGGTAACTCCTACAATGAGCAGTTCTTC
TRBV30	TRBJ1-5	NA	TRBD1	CALGGQNSNQPQHF	TGTGCTTTAGGGGGCCAGAATAGCAATCAGCCCCAGCATTTT
TRBV6-1	TRBJ1-5	few	NA	CASSEFSRDIYQPQHF	TGTGCCAGCAGTGAATTTTCCCGGGATATCTATCAGCCCCAGCATTTT
TRBV9	TRBJ2-2	NA	NA	CASSEATVNTGELFF	TGTGCCAGCAGCGAAGCGACAGTGAACACCGGGGAGCTGTTTTTT
TRBV4-1	TRBJ1-5	NA	TRBD1	CASSHQGQRNQPQHF	TGCGCCAGCAGCCACCAGGGACAGAGGAATCAGCCCCAGCATTTT
TRBV6-5	TRBJ2-5	NA	NA	CASSSDLAESQETQYF	TGTGCCAGCAGTTCAGATTTAGCGGAAAGCCAAGAGACCCAGTACTTC
TRBV23-1	TRBJ2-4	NA	NA	CASSPENIQYF	TGCGCCAGCAGTCCGGAAAACATTCAGTACTTC
TRBV9	TRBJ1-2	NA	TRBD1	CASTPGQGVSGYTF	TGTGCCAGCACACCGGGACAGGGTGTTTCTGGCTACACCTTC
TRBV7-9	TRBJ2-3	NA	NA	CASSLVEKITDTQYF	TGTGCCAGCAGCTTAGTCGAGAAAATCACAGATACGCAGTATTTT
TRBV19	TRBJ1-2	NA	TRBD1	CASSSNVPGQGIRYGYTF	TGTGCCAGTAGTAGTAACGTCCCGGGACAGGGGATACGATATGGCTACACCTTC
TRBV6-5	TRBJ2-5	NA	NA	CASSYRRLETQETQYF	TGTGCCAGCAGTTATCGCAGACTGGAGACCCAAGAGACCCAGTACTTC
TRBV21-1	TRBJ1-2	NA	NA	CASSGGGPGYTF	TGTGCCAGCAGCGGCGGGGGGCCTGGCTACACCTTC
TRBV9	TRBJ2-1	NA	TRBD2	CASSQFSTSPHEQFF	TGTGCCAGCAGTCAGTTTTCGACTAGCCCCCATGAGCAGTTCTTC
TRBV7-9	TRBJ2-2	few	TRBD2	CASSSSGRGSTGELFF	TGTGCCAGCAGTTCTAGCGGGAGGGGGAGCACCGGGGAGCTGTTTTTT
TRBV9	TRBJ1-1	NA	NA	CASSKSLGGTEAFF	TGTGCCAGCAGCAAATCACTGGGGGGCACTGAAGCTTTCTTT
TRBV5-4	TRBJ2-7	once	TRBD1	CASSLWTGDSYEQYF	TGTGCCAGCAGCTTGTGGACAGGGGACTCCTACGAGCAGTACTTC
TRBV5-4	TRBJ2-1	once	NA	CASSWGQRDEQFF	TGTGCCAGCAGCTGGGGACAACGTGATGAGCAGTTCTTC
TRBV28	TRBJ2-5	NA	TRBD1	CASTFRGNGETQYF	TGTGCCAGCACCTTCAGGGGGAACGGTGAGACCCAGTACTTC
TRBV6-1	TRBJ2-1	NA	NA	CATQYNEQFF	TGTGCCACCCAATACAATGAGCAGTTCTTC
TRBV11-2	TRBJ2-2	NA	TRBD2	CASSTPRRQREIPGELFF	TGTGCCAGCAGTACTCCCCGACGCCAGCGGGAGATCCCCGGGGAGCTGTTTTTT
TRBV6-5	TRBJ2-3	NA	TRBD2	CASRLAGENTDTQYF	TGTGCCAGCAGACTAGCGGGAGAAAACACAGATACGCAGTATTTT
TRBV4-3	TRBJ1-2	NA	NA	CASSERGTYGYTF	TGCGCCAGCAGCGAAAGGGGGACGTATGGCTACACCTTC
TRBV6-8	TRBJ2-5	NA	NA	CASQVRGQETQYF	TGTGCCAGCCAAGTGCGGGGACAAGAGACCCAGTACTTC